The entry that follows covers one T cell receptor (beta chain) sequence. Possible read error: a much larger clone is one base away. The sample contains more than one DNA sequence encoding this CDR3. Patients were all untreated before their thyroid surgery. V lost 4 bases and J lost 7; bases outside the gene matches: 13. This CDR3 spans 16 amino acids. Germline loops: CDR1 KGHSH, CDR2 LQKENI. MiXCR re-clonotyped the PCR reads for TCRdb. Among under 55,000 clones listed, 17% were seen once. This record belongs to a study of metastatic and nonmetastatic thyroid tumors. This TCR was recovered from a female donor with papillary thyroid cancer or a benign thyroid nodule (not recorded which). Some clones in this sample may be carry-over from other donors' samples. This chain connects TRBV18 to TRBJ2-1; 7 nucleotides agree with TRBD1. The specimen sequenced was blood. The CDR3 DNA sequence: TGTGCCAGCTCACTAACAACAGGGGTGAGGTCTAATGAGCAGTTCTTC. Translation gives CASSLTTGVRSNEQFF.